The 31 T cell receptor beta chains listed next were all sequenced from one sample in a study of STAT5B mutations in CD4+ large granular lymphocyte leukemia. Assay: immunoSEQ multiplex PCR; the TCRdb copy retains only in-frame clones and omits some. Seen here are roughly 30,000 clones, under 85% observed once, and the top ten hold about 2.1%. What was sequenced was CD4+ T cells from blood buffy coats. These receptors all come from a human donor in good health.

In its sample, this clone was seen once. The chain couples TRBV5-6 to TRBJ1-3; D gene unclear. This CDR3 has 17 residues. Germline loops: CDR1 SGHDT, CDR2 YYEEEE. V was cut by 2 bases and J by 0 bases, with 15 bases left in between. The CDR3 nucleotides are TGTGCCAGCAGCTTCTTTCGGTTAGAACGCTCTGGAAACACCATATATTTT. This sequence encodes CASSFFRLERSGNTIYF. Variable domain in full (rest from reference TRBV5-6 and TRBJ1-3): DAGVTQSPTHLIKTRGQQVTLRCSPKSGHDTVSWYQQALGQGPQFIFQYYEEEERQRGNFPDRFSGHQFPNYSSELNVNALLLGDSALYLCASSFFRLERSGNTIYFGEGSWLTVV.

The chain is built from TRBV6-6 and TRBJ2-6; D is unclear. CDR1 and CDR2 (germline): MNHNY, SVGAGI (reference sequence). V was pared by 6 bases and J by 4 bases, with 7 bases between. This CDR3 has 13 residues. The CDR3, as DNA: TGTGCCAGCAGCCTGGGGGGGGCCAACGTCCTGACTTTC. Amino acids: CASSLGGANVLTF.

The chain uses TRBV5-1 and TRBJ2-2, with D unclear. Per germline, CDR1 SGHRS and CDR2 YFSETQ. The CDR3 is 14 residues long. Deletions cut 4 bases from V and 3 bases from J, with 10 bases between. CDR3 in amino acids: CASSSRWDTGELFF. The CDR3 DNA reads as TGCGCCAGCAGCAGCCGGTGGGACACCGGGGAGCTGTTTTTT.

This chain links TRBV6-6 with TRBJ1-3; no clear D gene. Germline V lookup: CDR1 MNHNY, CDR2 SVGAGI (reference sequence). The CDR3 is made up of 14 amino acids. V was cut by 0 bases and J by 4 bases, with 7 bases left in between. The CDR3 loop reads CASSYSLFGNTIYF. CDR3 sequence (DNA): TGTGCCAGCAGTTACTCCCTTTTCGGAAACACCATATATTTT.

This sequence joins TRBV5-6 and TRBJ2-1; 10 bases agree with TRBD2. This CDR3 has 16 amino acids. J gave up 8 bases and V 1 base, and 9 bases lay outside the gene matches. Per germline, CDR1 SGHDT and CDR2 YYEEEE. This CDR3 reads CASSLRSGGAFHEQFF. CDR3 DNA sequence: TGTGCCAGCAGCTTGAGAAGCGGGGGGGCCTTTCATGAGCAGTTCTTC.

This chain uses TRBV2 with TRBJ2-3; D gene unclear. Germline CDR1 reads SNHLY; CDR2 reads FYNNEI. The CDR3 has 15 residues. Trimming removed 2 bases from V and 4 bases from J, with 13 bases in between. The DNA of the CDR3 is TGTGCCAGCAGTGAAAATGACCCAAGGGCAGATACGCAGTATTTT. The encoded protein is CASSENDPRADTQYF.

The chain uses TRBV7-2 and TRBJ1-5; no firm D call. The CDR3 has 13 residues. The V end was cut by 4 bases, the J end by 3 bases, with 7 bases between. Germline lookup yields CDR1 SGHTA and CDR2 FQGNSA. CDR3 coding DNA: TGTGCCAGCAGCTACAGAAACAATCAGCCCCAGCATTTT. Amino acid sequence: CASSYRNNQPQHF.

CDR3 residues: CASSKGRVYNEQFF. Here the CDR3 DNA reads TGTGCCAGCAGCAAGGGACGAGTCTACAATGAGCAGTTCTTC. This sequence joins TRBV7-2 and TRBJ2-1; D tentatively reads TRBD1 or TRBD2 (5 bases each). With 5 bases removed from V and 3 bases from J, the gap between germline ends came to 11 bases. Germline V gene sequence: CDR1 SGHTA, CDR2 FQGNSA. CDR3 length equals 14 residues.

The chain couples TRBV2 to TRBJ2-1, with D unclear. V was clipped by 1 base and J by 0 bases, with 7 bases between them. CDR3 size: 15 residues. Per germline, CDR1 SNHLY and CDR2 FYNNEI. This CDR3 is CASSEGVSSYNEQFF. The DNA for the CDR3 is TGTGCCAGCAGTGAAGGGGTCAGCTCCTACAATGAGCAGTTCTTC.

The rearrangement uses TRBV30 and TRBJ2-3; TRBD2 agrees at 13 bases. Germline assignment: CDR1 GTSNPN and CDR2 SVGIG (reference sequence). CDR3 length: 16 amino acids. Unmatched junction bases numbered 11, after V lost 5 bases and J lost 6 bases. The CDR3 is CAWQTSGRANSDTQYF. The CDR3 nucleotides read TGTGCCTGGCAAACTAGCGGGAGGGCCAATAGCGATACGCAGTATTTT.

The genes are TRBV7-2 and TRBJ2-7; possible D gene TRBD2, 6 bases. Germline V CDR1 and CDR2: SGHTA, FQGNSA. The V gene lost 5 bases and the J gene lost 6 bases, with 17 bases spanning the gap. The CDR3 has 14 residues. CDR3: CASSPELAIGEQYF. For the CDR3, the DNA is TGTGCCAGCAGCCCGGAGCTAGCGATTGGCGAGCAGTACTTC.

The chain combines TRBV6-4 with TRBJ2-7; 9 positions match TRBD2. The length of the CDR3 is 16 residues. Germline V gene lookup returns CDR1 MRHNA and CDR2 SNTAGT. With V trimmed by 2 bases and J by 5 bases, 10 bases remained unmatched. The CDR3 spells CASSDNGGRAANEQYF. CDR3 sequence (DNA): TGTGCCAGCAGTGACAACGGCGGGAGGGCCGCAAACGAGCAGTACTTC.

The V gene is TRBV4-1, the J gene TRBJ2-3; weak D call: TRBD2 (6 bases). V dropped 1 base and J dropped 5 bases, with 10 bases sitting between them. The CDR3 loop spans 14 amino acids. Looked up from germline, CDR1 is MGHRA and CDR2 is YSYEKL. CDR3 sequence: CASSQGGSGDTQYF. CDR3 DNA sequence: TGCGCCAGCAGCCAAGGCGGTAGCGGAGATACGCAGTATTTT.

Sample share makes this clone large (0.1 to 1%). V is TRBV27 and J is TRBJ1-3; no clear D gene. Germline lookup yields CDR1 MNHEY and CDR2 SMNVEV (reference sequence). V lost 6 bases, J lost 0 bases, and 6 bases lay in between. The CDR3 runs 13 residues. The CDR3 region is CASSFRSGNTIYF. In DNA, the CDR3 is TGTGCCAGCAGCTTTCGCTCTGGAAACACCATATATTTT.

A few counts support this clone. The CDR3 DNA is TGTGCCAGCTCCACCGGGGTACTTGACTATGGCTACACCTTC. It yields the protein CASSTGVLDYGYTF. The chain employs TRBV27 and TRBJ1-2; D gene unclear. CDR3 length: 14 residues. Trimming stripped 8 bases from V and 3 bases from J, with 16 bases between. CDR1 and CDR2 from the germline V gene are MNHEY and SMNVEV (reference sequence).

The chain has TRBV10-3 and TRBJ1-2; the D gene is possibly TRBD1 (6 bases). The CDR3 contains 13 residues. The V end lost 8 bases, the J end lost 2 bases, and 12 bases lay between the germline ends. Germline CDR1 is ENHRY and CDR2 is SYGVKD. CDR3: CAIGTTGNYGYTF. CDR3 nucleotide sequence: TGTGCCATCGGAACCACAGGGAACTATGGCTACACCTTC.

Notes on this clone: The sample has other DNA sequences that encode this CDR3 too. This chain connects TRBV29-1 to TRBJ1-5; a possible D gene is TRBD1 (5 bases). The CDR3 is 13 amino acids. V was pared by 3 bases and J by 3 bases, with 9 bases between. The germline V gene encodes CDR1 SQVTM and CDR2 ANQGSEA. The CDR3 loop reads CSVDQGPNQPQHF. In DNA, the CDR3 is TGCAGCGTTGATCAGGGCCCCAATCAGCCCCAGCATTTT.

The chain has TRBV27 and TRBJ2-1, with TRBD1 matching 8 bases. CDR3 length: 15 amino acids. Germline CDR1 MNHEY, CDR2 SMNVEV (reference sequence). V trimming: 2 bases; J trimming: 7 bases; junction bases outside the gene matches: 7. DNA for the CDR3: TGTGCCAGCAGTTTACTCCGGGACAGGCTGAATGAGCAGTTCTTC. Residues: CASSLLRDRLNEQFF.

The chain combines TRBV5-6 with TRBJ2-5; D is perhaps TRBD1 (8 bases). Germline assignment: CDR1 SGHDT and CDR2 YYEEEE. V lost 4 bases and J 5 bases, leaving 18 bases between the germline ends. The CDR3 spans 15 residues. The CDR3 protein is CASSTRQGREETQYF. Here the CDR3 DNA reads TGTGCCAGCAGCACAAGACAGGGGAGGGAGGAGACCCAGTACTTC.

Worth noting for this clone: An end of the junction differs from the germline gene, which may be a read error. Other DNA variants within this sample encode the same CDR3. This chain joins TRBV7-8 and TRBJ2-7; maybe TRBD1 (6 bases). Germline V gives CDR1 SGHVS, CDR2 FQNEAQ. This CDR3 is 14 amino acids long. The CDR3 DNA is TGCGCCAGCAGCTCCAGGACAGCTACCTACGAGCAGTACTTC. This sequence encodes CASSSRTATYEQYF.

This rearrangement joins TRBV12-5 to TRBJ2-7; 9 nucleotides align to TRBD2. The J segment lost 3 bases and the V segment lost 5 bases, leaving 11 bases of the junction unmatched. The CDR3 consists of 16 residues. The V gene's germline CDR1 is LGHNT and CDR2 FRNRAP. The CDR3 here is CASGPTRSSGSYEQYF. CDR3 nucleotides: TGTGCTAGTGGTCCAACCCGGAGTAGCGGGAGCTACGAGCAGTACTTC.

The rearrangement uses TRBV7-9 and TRBJ1-2, with TRBD1 matching 7 bases. With V trimmed by 0 bases and J by 0 bases, 7 bases remained unmatched. Germline assignment: CDR1 SEHNR and CDR2 FQNEAQ (reference sequence). CDR3 length: 17 amino acids. Written as DNA, the CDR3 is TGTGCCAGCAGCTTAGCGGGAGGACAGGCAGCTAACTATGGCTACACCTTC. It specifies CASSLAGGQAANYGYTF. The variable domain in full, with the rest retrieved from reference TRBV7-9 and TRBJ1-2, is DTGVSQNPRHKITKRGQNVTFRCDPISEHNRLYWYRQTLGQGPEFLTYFQNEAQLEKSRLLSDRFSAERPKGSFSTLEIQRTEQGDSAMYLCASSLAGGQAANYGYTFGSGTRLTVV.

V is TRBV28 and J is TRBJ2-5, with D possibly called TRBD1 or TRBD2 (5 bases each). The length of the CDR3 is 15 residues. Trimming removed 8 bases at V and 3 bases at J, with 19 bases between. Per the germline V gene, CDR1 is MDHEN and CDR2 is SYDVKM. This chain's CDR3 is CASHHVGRREETQYF. DNA for the CDR3: TGTGCCAGCCATCACGTGGGACGGCGGGAAGAGACCCAGTACTTC.

This clone was seen a few times. V usage is TRBV11-2 and J usage is TRBJ2-2; the match to TRBD2 covers 12 bases. The CDR3 totals 15 residues. With 5 bases clipped from V and 14 bases from J, the junction kept 12 bases outside the gene matches. Germline assignment: CDR1 SGHAT and CDR2 FQNNGV. The CDR3 sequence: CASSTTLAGGWGLFF. CDR3 nucleotide sequence: TGTGCCAGCAGCACCACCCTAGCGGGAGGGTGGGGACTGTTTTTT.

The chain joins TRBV15 to TRBJ1-1, with D maybe TRBD1 (5 bases). Looked up from germline, CDR1 is LNHNV and CDR2 is YYDKDF (reference sequence). V lost 5 bases to trimming and J lost 4 bases, with 11 bases between them. This CDR3 has 13 amino acids. The CDR3 loop is CATSGGGSTEAFF. CDR3 DNA sequence: TGTGCCACCAGCGGGGGGGGGAGCACTGAAGCTTTCTTT.

The chain combines TRBV6-5 with TRBJ2-7; no clear D gene. The CDR3 has 15 amino acids. Trimming removed 4 bases from V and 1 base from J, with 14 bases in between. CDR1 is MNHEY, CDR2 SVGAGI, per germline. The CDR3 loop reads CASSFGPMGSYEQYF. DNA of the CDR3: TGTGCCAGCAGTTTCGGACCCATGGGTTCCTACGAGCAGTACTTC.

The rearrangement joins TRBV19 to TRBJ1-1, with D perhaps matching TRBD1 (6 bases). The CDR3 loop spans 16 amino acids. V was trimmed by 6 bases and J by 4 bases, leaving 21 bases between them. Germline V CDR1 and CDR2: LNHDA, SQIVND (reference sequence). The CDR3 DNA follows: TGTGCCAGTAGCCGAGGGACAACCCCCCTGGGCACTGAAGCTTTCTTT. This sequence encodes CASSRGTTPLGTEAFF.

This rearrangement joins TRBV19 to TRBJ2-3, with TRBD1 identical over 9 bases. V trimming: 6 bases; J trimming: 2 bases; junction bases outside the gene matches: 6. The CDR3 runs to 15 residues. Germline V gives CDR1 LNHDA, CDR2 SQIVND (reference sequence). CDR3 sequence reads: CASSTRDRDTDTQYF. DNA of the CDR3: TGTGCCAGTAGCACCCGGGACAGGGACACAGATACGCAGTATTTT.

CDR3 coding DNA: TGCAGCGTTGCCGGGACCCAGGGAAACATTCAGTACTTC. Its protein product is CSVAGTQGNIQYF. This rearrangement joins TRBV29-1 to TRBJ2-4; D possibly matches TRBD1 or TRBD2 (5 bases each). CDR3 size: 13 residues. V lost 4 bases to trimming and J lost 6 bases, with 13 bases between them. CDR1 SQVTM and CDR2 ANQGSEA come from the germline V gene.

V gene TRBV5-5 combines with J gene TRBJ1-4; 8 bases line up with TRBD1. V gave up 4 bases and J gave up 7 bases; unmatched junction bases: 9. Germline CDR1 and CDR2: SGHKS and YYEKEE (reference sequence). The CDR3 loop spans 15 amino acids. The CDR3 loop reads CASSEDPGGGEKLFF. The CDR3 region has the DNA TGTGCCAGCAGCGAAGACCCAGGGGGCGGTGAAAAACTGTTTTTT.

The count of this clone is one. The chain uses TRBV6-5 and TRBJ2-2, with D uncertain. CDR3 length: 15 residues. V was trimmed by 0 bases and J by 1 base, leaving 6 bases between them. CDR1 is MNHEY and CDR2 is SVGAGI in the germline V gene. The CDR3 coding sequence is TGTGCCAGCAGTTACTCGAGTCGGAACACCGGGGAGCTGTTTTTT. This gives the protein CASSYSSRNTGELFF.